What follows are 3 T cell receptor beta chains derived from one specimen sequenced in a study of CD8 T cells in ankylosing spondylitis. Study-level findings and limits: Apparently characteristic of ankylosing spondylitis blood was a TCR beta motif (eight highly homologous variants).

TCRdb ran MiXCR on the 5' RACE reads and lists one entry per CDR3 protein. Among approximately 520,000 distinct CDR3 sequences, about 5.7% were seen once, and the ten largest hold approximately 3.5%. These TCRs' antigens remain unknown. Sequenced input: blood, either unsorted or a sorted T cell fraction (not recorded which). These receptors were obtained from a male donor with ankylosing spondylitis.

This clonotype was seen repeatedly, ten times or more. DNA for the CDR3: TGTGCCAGCAGTGCCCTAGGGGTTAGCAATCAGCCCCAGCATTTT. It codes for CASSALGVSNQPQHF. The chain joins TRBV6-1 to TRBJ1-5; perhaps TRBD1 as D (5 bases). The CDR3 length is 15 residues. Germline V gives CDR1 MNHNS, CDR2 SASEGT. V lost 4 bases to trimming and J lost 0 bases, with 10 bases between them.

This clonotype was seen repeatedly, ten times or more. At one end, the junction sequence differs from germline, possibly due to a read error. CDR3 protein: CSGRQGNNEQFF. The CDR3 bases are TGCAGTGGTAGACAGGGAAACAATGAGCAGTTCTTC. The rearrangement joins TRBV20-1 to TRBJ2-1; TRBD1 matches 7 bases. This CDR3 is built from 12 residues. The germline CDR1 and CDR2 sequences are DFQATT and SNEGSKA (reference sequence).

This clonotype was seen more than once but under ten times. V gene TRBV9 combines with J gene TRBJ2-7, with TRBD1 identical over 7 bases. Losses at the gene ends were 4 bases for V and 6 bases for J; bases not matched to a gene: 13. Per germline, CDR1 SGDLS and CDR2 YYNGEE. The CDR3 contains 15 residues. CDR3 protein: CASSRQGTLSGEQYF. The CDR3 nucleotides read TGTGCCAGCAGCCGACAGGGTACTTTGTCTGGCGAGCAGTACTTC.